Presented here are 15 T cell receptor beta chains from one specimen sequenced in a study of T cell changes during pregnancy in multiple sclerosis. Assay used: immunoSEQ multiplex PCR; TCRdb lists only in-frame clones, some missing. Seen here are tens of thousands of clones, 93% observed once, and the top ten hold under 2%. The specimen was peripheral blood, collected in the second trimester of pregnancy. The receptor set was obtained from a female donor with multiple sclerosis, enrolled in a pregnancy study.

The chain uses TRBV28 and TRBJ1-1; the D gene is possibly TRBD1 (5 bases). The CDR3 covers 16 residues. The V and J ends lost 5 bases and 1 base respectively, with 17 bases between them. Germline V gene sequence: CDR1 MDHEN, CDR2 SYDVKM. The CDR3 protein is CASSPQIGGGNTEAFF. The CDR3 coding sequence is TGTGCCAGCAGTCCCCAAATCGGGGGTGGGAACACTGAAGCTTTCTTT.

The chain uses TRBV4-2 and TRBJ2-1; the match to TRBD2 covers 8 bases. Germline CDR1 and CDR2: LGHNA and YNFKEQ. J lost 9 bases, V lost 3 bases, and 4 bases had no gene match. The CDR3 sequence is 13 residues long. CDR3 loop: CASSQTGTSEQFF. CDR3 nucleotide sequence: TGTGCCAGCAGCCAGACCGGGACTAGTGAGCAGTTCTTC.

The chain recombines TRBV4-3 with TRBJ2-1; 8 positions match TRBD2. The CDR3 is 15 residues long. J was trimmed by 8 bases and V by 0 bases; bases with no gene match: 6. CDR1 is LGHNA, CDR2 YSLEER, per germline. The CDR3 coding sequence is TGCGCCAGCAGCCAAGATCACGAAGCGGGAGATGAGCAGTTCTTC. This codes for CASSQDHEAGDEQFF.

This chain uses TRBV5-4 with TRBJ2-5; 8 nucleotides match TRBD1. The CDR3 has 13 amino acids. Germline CDR1 reads SGHNT; CDR2 reads YYREEE (reference sequence). V lost 10 bases to trimming and J lost 3 bases; unmatched junction nucleotides: 8. The CDR3 DNA reads as TGTGCCTCCTCTTCGGACAGGGAAGAGACCCAGTACTTC. It translates to CASSSDREETQYF.

This chain uses TRBV4-3 with TRBJ2-2; D possibly corresponds to TRBD2 (5 bases). Germline CDR1 reads LGHNA; CDR2 reads YSLEER. This CDR3 has 16 residues. The V and J ends lost 0 bases and 7 bases respectively, with 15 bases between them. The CDR3: CASSQDRWELVGELFF. The CDR3 coding sequence is TGCGCCAGCAGCCAAGATAGGTGGGAGCTAGTCGGGGAGCTGTTTTTT.

CDR3 residues: CATRGTGGNTGELFF. The CDR3 DNA reads as TGTGCCACCAGGGGGACAGGGGGGAACACCGGGGAGCTGTTTTTT. The chain joins TRBV15 to TRBJ2-2; 11 bases fit TRBD1. Germline V gene sequence: CDR1 LNHNV, CDR2 YYDKDF (reference sequence). Trimming took 6 bases from V and 1 from J; bases not matched to a gene: 1. The CDR3 is made up of 15 amino acids.

Only one count was recorded for this clone. The gene calls are TRBV7-9 and TRBJ2-3; TRBD1 agrees at 8 bases. The CDR3 runs to 16 residues. Per germline, CDR1 SEHNR and CDR2 FQNEAQ (reference sequence). V was clipped by 4 bases and J by 0 bases; unmatched bases: 6. The CDR3 DNA sequence: TGTGCCAGCAGCTCACAGGGGGGAGCTAGCACAGATACGCAGTATTTT. This encodes CASSSQGGASTDTQYF.

The chain combines TRBV28 with TRBJ1-2; tentative D call: TRBD1 (5 bases). The CDR3 spans 15 residues. CDR1 and CDR2 from the germline V gene are MDHEN and SYDVKM. Trimming stripped 7 bases from V and 4 bases from J, with 19 bases between. The CDR3 sequence is CASTRDSEKSYGYTF. CDR3 bases: TGTGCCAGCACCCGGGACTCGGAGAAAAGCTATGGCTACACCTTC.

The chain is built from TRBV5-4 and TRBJ2-5, with 11 positions matching TRBD2. V lost 0 bases and J lost 6; bases outside the gene matches: 10. The CDR3 sequence is 17 residues long. Germline V lookup: CDR1 SGHNT, CDR2 YYREEE (reference sequence). The CDR3 DNA is TGTGCCAGCAGCTTGGGAGGTAGCGGGAGGGCCGGGAAGACCCAGTACTTC. As protein: CASSLGGSGRAGKTQYF.

This clone was seen only once. J is TRBJ2-7 and V is TRBV13, with 12 nucleotides matching TRBD2. CDR1 and CDR2 (germline): PRHDT, FYEKMQ (reference sequence). The CDR3 contains 15 residues. Trimming at V came to 0 bases and at J to 8 bases, leaving 5 bases not matched to a gene. Here the CDR3 DNA reads TGTGCCAGCAGCTTAGGAGGGCTAGCGGGAGGGAAGCAGTACTTC. It specifies CASSLGGLAGGKQYF.

A note on this clone: Other nucleotide sequences from this sample produce the same CDR3. The V gene is TRBV7-3, the J gene TRBJ2-5; 9 nucleotides agree with TRBD1. Germline V lookup: CDR1 SGHTA, CDR2 FQGTGA. J was trimmed by 5 bases and V by 4 bases; bases with no gene match: 2. The length of the CDR3 is 13 residues. The CDR3 loop reads CASSSDRGETQYF. CDR3 sequence (DNA): TGTGCCAGCAGCTCGGACAGGGGTGAGACCCAGTACTTC.

Here the CDR3 DNA reads TGTGCCAGCAGCCCTGGAGGTAGCGGGAGTTTGAATGAGCAGTTCTTC. This codes for CASSPGGSGSLNEQFF. The chain joins TRBV7-2 to TRBJ2-1; TRBD2 matches at 9 bases. The V gene end was trimmed by 5 bases and the J gene end by 7 bases; junction bases not matched to a gene: 12. Germline V gene lookup returns CDR1 SGHTA and CDR2 FQGNSA. The CDR3 loop spans 16 amino acids.

The rearrangement links TRBV2 to TRBJ1-1, with D unclear. The CDR3 consists of 13 residues. V gave up 7 bases and J gave up 1 base, with 10 bases separating them. Per the germline V gene, CDR1 is SNHLY and CDR2 is FYNNEI. The CDR3 DNA reads TGTGCCAGCAAGGGTCGGGAGAACACTGAAGCTTTCTTT. Translation gives CASKGRENTEAFF.

This clone was seen just once. The chain recombines TRBV7-2 with TRBJ2-2, with 10 bases that match TRBD2. Looked up from germline, CDR1 is SGHTA and CDR2 is FQGNSA. V lost 5 bases and J lost 3; bases outside the gene matches: 6. The CDR3 runs 16 residues. The CDR3 DNA is TGTGCCAGCAGCCCGCGGACTAGCGGCGACACCGGGGAGCTGTTTTTT. This encodes CASSPRTSGDTGELFF.

This chain joins TRBV19 and TRBJ2-2; 8 positions match TRBD1. The CDR3 length is 14 residues. V was pared by 8 bases and J by 1 base, with 3 bases of the junction left unmatched. Germline V lookup: CDR1 LNHDA, CDR2 SQIVND (reference sequence). This CDR3 is CASSQGENTGELFF. The CDR3 DNA sequence: TGTGCCAGTTCACAGGGGGAGAACACCGGGGAGCTGTTTTTT.